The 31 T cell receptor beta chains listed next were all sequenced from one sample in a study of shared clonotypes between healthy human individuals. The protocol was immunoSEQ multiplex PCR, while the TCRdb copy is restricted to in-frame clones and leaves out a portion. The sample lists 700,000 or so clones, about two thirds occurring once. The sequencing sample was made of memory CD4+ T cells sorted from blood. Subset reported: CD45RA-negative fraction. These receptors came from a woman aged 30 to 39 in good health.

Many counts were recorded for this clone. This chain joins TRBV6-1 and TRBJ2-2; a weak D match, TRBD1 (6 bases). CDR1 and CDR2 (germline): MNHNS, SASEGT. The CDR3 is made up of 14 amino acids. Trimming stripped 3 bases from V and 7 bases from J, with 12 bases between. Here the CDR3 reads CASSEYREIGELFF. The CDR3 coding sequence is TGTGCCAGCAGTGAGTACAGGGAGATCGGGGAGCTGTTTTTT.

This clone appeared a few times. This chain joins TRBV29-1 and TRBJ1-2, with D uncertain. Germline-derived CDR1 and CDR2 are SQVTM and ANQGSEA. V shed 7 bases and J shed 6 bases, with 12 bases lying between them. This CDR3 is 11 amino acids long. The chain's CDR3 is CSAGLTHGYTF. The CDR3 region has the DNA TGCAGCGCCGGGCTGACACATGGCTACACCTTC.

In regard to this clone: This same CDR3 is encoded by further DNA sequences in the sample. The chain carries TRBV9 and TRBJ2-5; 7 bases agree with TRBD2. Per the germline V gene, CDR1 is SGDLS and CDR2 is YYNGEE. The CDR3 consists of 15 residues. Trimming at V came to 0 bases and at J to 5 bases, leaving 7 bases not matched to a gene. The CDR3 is CASSVGGAGTETQYF. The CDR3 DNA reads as TGTGCCAGCAGCGTAGGAGGAGCGGGAACGGAGACCCAGTACTTC.

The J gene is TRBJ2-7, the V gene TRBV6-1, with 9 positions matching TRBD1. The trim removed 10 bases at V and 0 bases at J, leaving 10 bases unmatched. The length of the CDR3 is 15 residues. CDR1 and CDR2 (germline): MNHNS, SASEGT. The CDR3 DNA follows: TGTGCCACCAGACAGGGGGAGGGGAGCTCCTACGAGCAGTACTTC. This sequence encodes CATRQGEGSSYEQYF.

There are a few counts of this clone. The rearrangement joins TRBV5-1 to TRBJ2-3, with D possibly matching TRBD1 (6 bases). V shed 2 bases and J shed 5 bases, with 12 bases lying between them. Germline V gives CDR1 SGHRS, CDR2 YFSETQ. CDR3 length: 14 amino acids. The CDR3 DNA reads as TGCGCCAGCAGCTTAGGGGGAGTGGGAGATACGCAGTATTTT. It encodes CASSLGGVGDTQYF.

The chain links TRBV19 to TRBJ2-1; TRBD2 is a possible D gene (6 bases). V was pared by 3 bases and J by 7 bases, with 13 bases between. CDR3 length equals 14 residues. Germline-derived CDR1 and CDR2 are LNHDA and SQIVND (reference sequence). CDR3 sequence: CASSIRDFGNEQFF. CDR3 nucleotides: TGTGCCAGTAGTATCCGGGACTTCGGAAATGAGCAGTTCTTC.

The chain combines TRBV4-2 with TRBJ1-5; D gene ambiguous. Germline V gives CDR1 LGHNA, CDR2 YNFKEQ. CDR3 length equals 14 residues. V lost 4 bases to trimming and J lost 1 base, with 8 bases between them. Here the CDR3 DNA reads TGTGCCAGCAGCCTCCTTCGGAGCAATCAGCCCCAGCATTTT. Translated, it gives CASSLLRSNQPQHF.

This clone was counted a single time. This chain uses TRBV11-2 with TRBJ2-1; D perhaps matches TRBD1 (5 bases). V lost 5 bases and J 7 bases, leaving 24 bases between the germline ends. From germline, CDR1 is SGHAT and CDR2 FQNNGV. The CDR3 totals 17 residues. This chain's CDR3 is CASSAEKGHVSRNEQFF. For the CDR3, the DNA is TGTGCCAGCAGCGCCGAGAAGGGGCACGTTTCGCGGAATGAGCAGTTCTTC.

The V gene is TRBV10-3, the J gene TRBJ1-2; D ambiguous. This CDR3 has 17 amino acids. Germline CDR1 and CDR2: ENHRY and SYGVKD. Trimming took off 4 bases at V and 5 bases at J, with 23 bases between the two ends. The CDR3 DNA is TGTGCCATCAGTGCCCGGTCTCCCAGCGAATCACGTTATGGCTACACCTTC. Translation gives CAISARSPSESRYGYTF.

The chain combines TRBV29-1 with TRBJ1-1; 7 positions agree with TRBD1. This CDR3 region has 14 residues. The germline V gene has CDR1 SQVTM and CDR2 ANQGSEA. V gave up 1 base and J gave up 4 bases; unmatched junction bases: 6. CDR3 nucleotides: TGCAGCGTTGAAGCCGCAGGGGGAGGCACTGAAGCTTTCTTT. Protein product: CSVEAAGGGTEAFF.

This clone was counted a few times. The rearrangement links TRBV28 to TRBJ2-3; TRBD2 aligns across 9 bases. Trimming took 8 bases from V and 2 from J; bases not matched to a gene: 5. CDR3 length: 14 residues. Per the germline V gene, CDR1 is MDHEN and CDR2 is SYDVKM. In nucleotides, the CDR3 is TGTGCCAGCGCCACTAGCGGGTACACAGATACGCAGTATTTT. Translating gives CASATSGYTDTQYF.

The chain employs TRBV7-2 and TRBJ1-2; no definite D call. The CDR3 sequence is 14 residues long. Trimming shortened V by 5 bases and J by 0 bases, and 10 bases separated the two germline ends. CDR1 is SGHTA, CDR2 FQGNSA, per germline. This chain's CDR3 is CASSPRGSNYGYTF. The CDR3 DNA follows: TGTGCCAGCAGCCCCCGGGGATCTAACTATGGCTACACCTTC. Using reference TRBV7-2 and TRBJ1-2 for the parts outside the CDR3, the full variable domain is GAGVSQSPSNKVTEKGKDVELRCDPISGHTALYWYRQSLGQGLEFLIYFQGNSAPDKSGLPSDRFSAERTGGSVSTLTIQRTQQEDSAVYLCASSPRGSNYGYTFGSGTRLTVV.

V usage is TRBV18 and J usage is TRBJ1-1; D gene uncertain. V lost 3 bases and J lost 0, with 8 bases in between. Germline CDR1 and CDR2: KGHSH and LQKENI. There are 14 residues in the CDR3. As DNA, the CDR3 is TGTGCCAGCTCACCGGAAAGAATGAACACTGAAGCTTTCTTT. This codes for CASSPERMNTEAFF.

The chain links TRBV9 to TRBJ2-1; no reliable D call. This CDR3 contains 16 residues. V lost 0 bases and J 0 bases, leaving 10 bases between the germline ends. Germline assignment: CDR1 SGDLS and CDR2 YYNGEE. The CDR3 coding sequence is TGTGCCAGCAGCGTAGATGGAGCAGGCTCCTACAATGAGCAGTTCTTC. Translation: CASSVDGAGSYNEQFF.

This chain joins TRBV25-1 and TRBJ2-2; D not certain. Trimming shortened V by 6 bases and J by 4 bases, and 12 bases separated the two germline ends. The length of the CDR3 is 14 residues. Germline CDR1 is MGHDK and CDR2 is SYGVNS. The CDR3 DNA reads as TGTGCCAGCAGCCCCCCCGGTCGCACCGGGGAGCTGTTTTTT. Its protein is CASSPPGRTGELFF.

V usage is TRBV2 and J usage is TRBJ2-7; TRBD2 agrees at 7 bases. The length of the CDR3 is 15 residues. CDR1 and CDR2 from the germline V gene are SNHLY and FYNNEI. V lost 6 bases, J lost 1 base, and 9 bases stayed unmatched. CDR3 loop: CASRTGTTGSYEQYF. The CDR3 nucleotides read TGTGCCAGCAGGACGGGGACTACCGGGTCCTACGAGCAGTACTTC.

CDR3 in DNA: TGTGCCAGCAGAATTTACACTGAAGCTTTCTTT. It translates to CASRIYTEAFF. The chain recombines TRBV28 with TRBJ1-1; D unclear. V shed 6 bases and J shed 3 bases, with 5 bases lying between them. This CDR3 is 11 amino acids long. The germline V gene has CDR1 MDHEN and CDR2 SYDVKM.

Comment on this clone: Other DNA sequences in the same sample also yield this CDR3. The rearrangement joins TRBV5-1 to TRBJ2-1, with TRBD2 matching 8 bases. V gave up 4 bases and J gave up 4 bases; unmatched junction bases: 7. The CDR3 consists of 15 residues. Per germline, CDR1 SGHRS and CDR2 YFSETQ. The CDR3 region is CASSVSSGSYNEQFF. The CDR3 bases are TGCGCCAGCAGCGTTTCTAGCGGGTCATACAATGAGCAGTTCTTC.

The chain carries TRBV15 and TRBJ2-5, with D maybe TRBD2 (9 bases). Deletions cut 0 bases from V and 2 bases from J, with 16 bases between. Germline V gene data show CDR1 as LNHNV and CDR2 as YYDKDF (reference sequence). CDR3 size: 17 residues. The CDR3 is CATSRDSGGQVQETQYF. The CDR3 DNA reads TGTGCCACCAGCAGAGATAGCGGGGGACAGGTGCAAGAGACCCAGTACTTC.

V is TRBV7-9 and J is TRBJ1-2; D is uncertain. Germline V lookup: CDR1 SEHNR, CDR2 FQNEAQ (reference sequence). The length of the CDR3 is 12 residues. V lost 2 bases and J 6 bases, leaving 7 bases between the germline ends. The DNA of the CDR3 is TGTGCCAGCAGCTTACCCGGACATGGCTACACCTTC. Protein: CASSLPGHGYTF.

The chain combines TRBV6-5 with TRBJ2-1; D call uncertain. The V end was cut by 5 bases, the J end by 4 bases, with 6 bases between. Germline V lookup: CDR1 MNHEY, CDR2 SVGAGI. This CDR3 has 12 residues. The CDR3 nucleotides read TGTGCCAGCAGTCCCGGGTACAATGAGCAGTTCTTC. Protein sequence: CASSPGYNEQFF.

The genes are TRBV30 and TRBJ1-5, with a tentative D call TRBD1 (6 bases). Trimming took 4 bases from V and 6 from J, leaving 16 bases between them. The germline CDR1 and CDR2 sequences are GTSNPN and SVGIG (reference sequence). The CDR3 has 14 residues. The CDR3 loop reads CAWNRDGGPQPQHF. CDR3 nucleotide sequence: TGTGCCTGGAACAGGGATGGGGGGCCTCAGCCCCAGCATTTT.

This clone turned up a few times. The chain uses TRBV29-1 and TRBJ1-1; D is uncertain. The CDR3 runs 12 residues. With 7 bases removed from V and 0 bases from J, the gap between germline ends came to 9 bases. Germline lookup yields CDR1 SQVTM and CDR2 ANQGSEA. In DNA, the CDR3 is TGCAGCGCCACAGTTTTGAACACTGAAGCTTTCTTT. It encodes CSATVLNTEAFF.

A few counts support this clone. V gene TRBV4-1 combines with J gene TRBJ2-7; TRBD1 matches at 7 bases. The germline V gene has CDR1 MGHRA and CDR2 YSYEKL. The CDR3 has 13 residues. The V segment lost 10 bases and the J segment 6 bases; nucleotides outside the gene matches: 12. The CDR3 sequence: CAIPKGKGAEQYF. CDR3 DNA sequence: TGCGCCATCCCTAAGGGTAAGGGGGCCGAGCAGTACTTC.

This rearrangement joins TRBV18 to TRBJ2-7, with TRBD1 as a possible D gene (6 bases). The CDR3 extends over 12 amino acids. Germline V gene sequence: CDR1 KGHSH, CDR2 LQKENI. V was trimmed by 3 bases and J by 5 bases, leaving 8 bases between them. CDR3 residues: CASSPGANEQYF. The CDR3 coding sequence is TGTGCCAGCTCACCGGGGGCCAACGAGCAGTACTTC.

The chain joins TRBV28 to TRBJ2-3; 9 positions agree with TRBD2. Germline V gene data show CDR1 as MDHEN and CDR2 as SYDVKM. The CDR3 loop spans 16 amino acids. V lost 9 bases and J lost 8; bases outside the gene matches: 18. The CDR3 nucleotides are TGTGCCAGTAGGGGTCGGGCTAGCGGGATGTCCGGTACGCAGTATTTT. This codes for CASRGRASGMSGTQYF.

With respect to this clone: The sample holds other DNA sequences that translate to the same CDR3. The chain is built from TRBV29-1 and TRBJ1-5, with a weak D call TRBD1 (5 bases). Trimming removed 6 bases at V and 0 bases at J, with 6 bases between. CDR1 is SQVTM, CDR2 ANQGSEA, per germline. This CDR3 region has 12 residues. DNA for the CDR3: TGCAGCGTCAGGGATAGCAATCAGCCCCAGCATTTT. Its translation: CSVRDSNQPQHF.

The DNA of the CDR3 is TGTGCCAGCAGGCTAAGGGGGAACAGTAATCAGCCCCAGCATTTT. It is translated as CASRLRGNSNQPQHF. V is TRBV6-5 and J is TRBJ1-5, with D perhaps TRBD1 (6 bases). Germline values: CDR1 MNHEY, CDR2 SVGAGI. The CDR3 is 15 amino acids. V gave up 6 bases and J gave up 4 bases, with 16 bases separating them.

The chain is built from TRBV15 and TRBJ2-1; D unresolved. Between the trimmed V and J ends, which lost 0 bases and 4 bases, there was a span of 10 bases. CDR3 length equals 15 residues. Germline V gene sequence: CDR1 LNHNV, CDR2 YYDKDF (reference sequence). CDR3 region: CATSRDLGIYNEQFF. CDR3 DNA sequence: TGTGCCACCAGCAGAGATTTGGGGATATACAATGAGCAGTTCTTC.

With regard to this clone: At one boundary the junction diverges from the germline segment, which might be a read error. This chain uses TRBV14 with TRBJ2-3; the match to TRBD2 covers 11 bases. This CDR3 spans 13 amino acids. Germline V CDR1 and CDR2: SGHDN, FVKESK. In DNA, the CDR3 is TGTGCCAGCAGCCAAAACTTAGCGGGAGGGCCAACTTTT. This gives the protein CASSQNLAGGPTF.

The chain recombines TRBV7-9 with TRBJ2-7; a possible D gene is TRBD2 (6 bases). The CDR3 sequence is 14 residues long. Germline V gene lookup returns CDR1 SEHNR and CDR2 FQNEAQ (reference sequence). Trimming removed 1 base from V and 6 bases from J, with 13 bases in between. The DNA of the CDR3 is TGTGCCAGCAGCTTAGGGGGGGTTCGCCCCGAGCAGTACTTC. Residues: CASSLGGVRPEQYF.